The clone carrying this T cell receptor (beta chain) was counted many times. Its antigen is currently unknown. It was template switching that added a universal primer site, and there were unique molecular identifiers on the cDNA. TCRdb fed the 5' RACE reads into MiXCR, producing one record per CDR3 protein. The data show about 100,000 distinct CDR3 sequences, less than 6.5% seen once. The source of the sample is a study of identical twins. Overall study findings and caveats: Sharing of beta out-of-frame sequences by twins showed a weaker excess.

CDR3 length: 14 residues. The germline V and J ends were trimmed by 6 bases and 0 bases, with 9 bases remaining between them. This sequence joins TRBV12-3 or TRBV12-4 and TRBJ2-4; D is possibly TRBD2 (5 bases). The TCR sequence derives from a woman aged 45 to 65 in good health. The sequencing sample was made of memory T cells sorted from blood. The chain's CDR3 is CASRDGLAKNIQYF. The CDR3 DNA sequence: TGTGCCAGCAGAGACGGACTAGCCAAAAACATTCAGTACTTC.